This T cell receptor (beta chain) was captured in a study of OX40 agonist ivuxolimab in advanced cancers. The overall study: Every patient in dose escalation had hepatocellular carcinoma, melanoma, renal cell or head and neck cancer. Three partial responders included one hepatocellular carcinoma patient and two cutaneous melanoma patients.

Sequencing was performed with immunoSEQ multiplex PCR; in TCRdb, only in-frame clones are kept and a portion is missing. The sample lists tens of thousands of clones; roughly 83% were seen once. The study's findings and limits: More expanded clones were found, on average, in CD8+ than in CD4+ T cells. In the 0.1 to 3.0 mg/kg range, CD4+ and CD8+ blood T cells had expanded clonally by week 6.

This CDR3 is built from 16 residues. CDR1 SGHDT and CDR2 YYEEEE come from the germline V gene. After removal of 4 bases from V and 2 bases from J, the junction contained 5 bases not matched to a gene. Remarks on this clone: No antigen is known for it.

The clonotype originates from an adult with an advanced solid tumor such as melanoma, head and neck, liver or kidney cancer. V and J are TRBV5-6 and TRBJ2-2; 10 positions match TRBD2. The starting material was CD4+ or CD8+ T cells sorted from blood, obtained in a trial of the OX40 agonist ivuxolimab. CDR3 sequence: CASSETSGANTGELFF. CDR3 DNA sequence: TGTGCCAGCAGCGAAACTAGCGGGGCTAACACCGGGGAGCTGTTTTTT. Supplemented by reference TRBV5-6 and TRBJ2-2, the full variable domain reads DAGVTQSPTHLIKTRGQQVTLRCSPKSGHDTVSWYQQALGQGPQFIFQYYEEEERQRGNFPDRFSGHQFPNYSSELNVNALLLGDSALYLCASSETSGANTGELFFGEGSRLTVL.